The present T cell receptor beta chain was sequenced within a study of T cells in Graves' hyperthyroidism and ophthalmopathy. Overall study findings and caveats: Appearing also in blood were most of the thyroid clonotypes expanded above 0.001.

The hyperthyroidism patients had all been newly diagnosed, and their disease duration was under 2 months. Their ages ranged from 18 to 65 years. Diagnoses were made from clinical symptoms, serum measures (thyroxine and TRAb), thyroid ultrasound and orbital computed tomography. A few counts support this clonotype. Its antigen remains unidentified. It was RNA transcripts that yielded the amplified TCR beta CDR3 regions. The HTBI primer set served for first-round RT-PCR of the TCR CDR3. TCRdb fed the multiplex PCR reads into MiXCR, producing one record per CDR3 protein. The repertoire consists of a few hundred thousand distinct CDR3 sequences, with around 42% occurring once and the leading ten covering more than 7%. The receptor comes from a woman aged 18-29 years with Graves' hyperthyroidism. The specimen was peripheral blood or thyroid tissue (not recorded which).

CDR3 in DNA: TGCAGTGCGACTCGAATCGCCGTGTGGGGGGCGACTAATGAAAAACTGTTTTTT. Its translation is CSATRIAVWGATNEKLFF. The V and J genes are TRBV20-1 and TRBJ1-4, with a tentative D call TRBD1 (6 bases). CDR1 and CDR2 from the germline V gene are DFQATT and SNEGSKA (reference sequence). V was shortened by 6 bases and J by 2 bases, with 25 bases between the two germline ends. The CDR3 has 18 residues.